This T cell receptor beta chain was found in a study of T cells in Graves' hyperthyroidism and ophthalmopathy. Amplified TCR beta CDR3 regions came from RNA transcripts. RT-PCR in the first round (using the HTBI primer set) targeted the TCR CDR3. TCRdb processed the multiplex PCR reads anew with MiXCR; each CDR3 protein has one entry. The data contain 480,000 or so distinct CDR3 sequences, 14% of them singletons. The V and J ends lost 5 bases and 2 bases, in that order; junction bases with no gene match: 7. Germline V gives CDR1 DFQATT, CDR2 SNEGSKA (reference sequence). The CDR3 is 17 residues long. This TCR came from a woman under 30 with Graves' hyperthyroidism. The sequenced material came from blood. J is TRBJ2-1 and V is TRBV20-1; 15 bases are shared with TRBD2. The CDR3 spells CSASGTSGRRAYNEQFF. In DNA, the CDR3 is TGCAGTGCTTCCGGGACTAGCGGGAGGAGGGCCTACAATGAGCAGTTCTTC.